These 30 T cell receptor beta chains came from one sample sequenced in a study of cytomegalovirus exposure and HLA in healthy donors. The study ran its PCR with 60 Vbeta and 13 Jbeta primers. Measured with immunoSEQ multiplex PCR; TCRdb has only the in-frame clones, and not every one. Among 120,000 to 150,000 clones listed, roughly 80% were seen once. The sequenced sample consisted of PBMCs. These receptors were obtained from a woman between 40 and 55 years old in good health and CMV-seropositive.

The chain employs TRBV11-3 and TRBJ2-7; D is undetermined. CDR3 length equals 18 residues. V was clipped by 3 bases and J by 0 bases, with 21 bases between them. The germline V gene encodes CDR1 SGHNT and CDR2 YENEEA. CDR3 protein: CASSLLRIRLPRSYEQYF. CDR3 bases: TGTGCCAGCAGCTTGTTGCGCATTCGACTGCCCCGCTCCTACGAGCAGTACTTC.

The chain links TRBV6-1 to TRBJ1-3, with TRBD1 as a possible D gene (6 bases). The V gene's germline CDR1 is MNHNS and CDR2 SASEGT. Trimming cost V 4 bases and J 1 base, with 20 bases left between them. This CDR3 contains 18 residues. CDR3 sequence: CASSVRRRDNISGNTIYF. CDR3 nucleotides: TGTGCCAGCAGTGTCCGCCGCCGGGACAACATATCTGGAAACACCATATATTTT.

The CDR3 DNA is TGTGCCAGTAGTATTCTGCAGGGGAAACAGATCTACTATGGCTACACCTTC. It yields the protein CASSILQGKQIYYGYTF. This rearrangement joins TRBV19 to TRBJ1-2, with D possibly TRBD1 on 6 matching bases. Trimming cost V 3 bases and J 3 bases, with 20 bases left between them. CDR3 length equals 17 residues. CDR1 is LNHDA, CDR2 SQIVND, per germline (reference sequence).

V and J are TRBV6-1 and TRBJ1-5; no firm D call. V was pared by 3 bases and J by 0 bases, with 6 bases between. Looked up from germline, CDR1 is MNHNS and CDR2 is SASEGT. The CDR3 has 14 residues. The CDR3 bases are TGTGCCAGCAGTGAGTTAAATAGCAATCAGCCCCAGCATTTT. It is translated as CASSELNSNQPQHF.

The chain uses TRBV7-2 and TRBJ2-1; 10 bases align to TRBD2. V lost 5 bases, J lost 4 bases, and 5 bases stayed unmatched. The germline CDR1 and CDR2 sequences are SGHTA and FQGNSA. CDR3 length: 15 residues. The CDR3 loop reads CASSASGGDYNEQFF. In DNA form, the CDR3 reads TGTGCCAGCAGCGCTAGCGGGGGAGATTACAATGAGCAGTTCTTC.

This clone has a single count. This chain joins TRBV7-2 and TRBJ1-2, with D possibly TRBD1 on 5 matching bases. This CDR3 comprises 15 residues. V was shortened by 5 bases and J by 0 bases, with 13 bases between the two germline ends. Looked up from germline, CDR1 is SGHTA and CDR2 is FQGNSA. CDR3 DNA: TGTGCCAGCAGCACATACGACAGCCCTAACTATGGCTACACCTTC. Residues: CASSTYDSPNYGYTF.

The rearrangement uses TRBV4-2 and TRBJ2-1; TRBD2 matches at 11 bases. This CDR3 contains 17 residues. CDR1 is LGHNA, CDR2 YNFKEQ, per germline. Trimming cost V 2 bases and J 6 bases; bases outside gene matches: 9. As DNA, the CDR3 is TGTGCCAGCAGCCAAATCAGCCTAGCGGGGGGCCGCAATGAGCAGTTCTTC. It encodes CASSQISLAGGRNEQFF.

V usage is TRBV14 and J usage is TRBJ1-2, with 8 bases identical to TRBD1. The V and J ends lost 1 base and 9 bases, in that order; junction bases with no gene match: 16. Germline V gene lookup returns CDR1 SGHDN and CDR2 FVKESK. The CDR3 runs 17 residues. The CDR3 region has the DNA TGTGCCAGCAGCCAAGGACCGGGACAGGACACCATTTTGTGCTACACCTTC. It encodes CASSQGPGQDTILCYTF. The complete variable domain, with remaining parts taken from reference TRBV14 and TRBJ1-2, reads EAGVTQFPSHSVIEKGQTVTLRCDPISGHDNLYWYRRVMGKEIKFLLHFVKESKQDESGMPNNRFLAERTGGTYSTLKVQPAELEDSGVYFCASSQGPGQDTILCYTFGSGTRLTVV.

This clone has just a few counts. This chain links TRBV7-9 with TRBJ1-1, with TRBD1 identical over 9 bases. Trimming cost V 5 bases and J 4 bases; bases outside gene matches: 11. This CDR3 comprises 16 residues. Germline lookup yields CDR1 SEHNR and CDR2 FQNEAQ (reference sequence). CDR3 sequence (DNA): TGTGCCAGCAGCCGGGTAGACAGGGGGAGGATCACTGAAGCTTTCTTT. As protein: CASSRVDRGRITEAFF.

The gene calls are TRBV28 and TRBJ1-5; no clear D. Trimming took off 2 bases at V and 6 bases at J, with 11 bases between the two ends. Germline CDR1 and CDR2: MDHEN and SYDVKM. The CDR3 is made up of 14 amino acids. DNA for the CDR3: TGTGCCAGCAGTTTACCGGGATTTGGTCAGCCCCAGCATTTT. Its translation: CASSLPGFGQPQHF.

This sequence joins TRBV6-6 and TRBJ1-1; D remains ambiguous. Trimming left V 8 bases short and J 6 bases short, with 16 bases between. The CDR3 has 13 amino acids. The germline V gene has CDR1 MNHNY and CDR2 SVGAGI (reference sequence). The CDR3 spells CASQGGELSEAFF. In DNA form, the CDR3 reads TGTGCCAGCCAAGGCGGGGAACTTTCTGAAGCTTTCTTT.

V and J are TRBV6-5 and TRBJ1-4; 7 bases are a match to TRBD1. The J segment lost 5 bases and the V segment lost 0 bases, leaving 6 bases of the junction unmatched. CDR1 is MNHEY, CDR2 SVGAGI, per germline. The CDR3 length is 16 residues. CDR3 coding DNA: TGTGCCAGCAGTTACTCCACGAGGGGGCGAAATGAAAAACTGTTTTTT. Protein: CASSYSTRGRNEKLFF.

This clone was recorded only once. The J gene is TRBJ2-1, the V gene TRBV7-3; D is possibly TRBD1 (5 bases). The CDR3 is made up of 15 amino acids. Trimming took off 5 bases at V and 5 bases at J, with 16 bases between the two ends. CDR1 is SGHTA and CDR2 is FQGTGA in the germline V gene. In DNA, the CDR3 is TGTGCCAGCAGCCTCTCGACAGAGTACGACAATGAGCAGTTCTTC. This encodes CASSLSTEYDNEQFF.

The chain couples TRBV6-1 to TRBJ1-4, with unresolved D. The germline CDR1 and CDR2 sequences are MNHNS and SASEGT. This CDR3 has 15 amino acids. Deletions cut 6 bases from V and 3 bases from J, with 14 bases between. CDR3 bases: TGTGCCAGCAGGGCCAACGATCCCCCTAATGAAAAACTGTTTTTT. Amino acid sequence: CASRANDPPNEKLFF.

The chain uses TRBV5-6 and TRBJ1-2; 10 nucleotides align to TRBD1. Germline V lookup: CDR1 SGHDT, CDR2 YYEEEE. The junction had 6 bases not matched to a gene; V was cut back by 4 bases and J by 3 bases. CDR3 length: 15 residues. The chain's CDR3 is CASSDPTGGYYGYTF. The CDR3 DNA is TGTGCCAGCAGCGACCCGACAGGGGGCTACTATGGCTACACCTTC.

This rearrangement joins TRBV2 to TRBJ1-2, with D perhaps matching TRBD1 (5 bases). In germline, CDR1 is SNHLY, CDR2 FYNNEI. CDR3 length: 11 residues. Trimming shortened V by 8 bases and J by 8 bases, and 12 bases separated the two germline ends. CDR3 coding DNA: TGTGCCAGCGGGCAGGGTGAAGGCTACACCTTC. Protein sequence: CASGQGEGYTF. Drawing the rest from reference TRBV2 and TRBJ1-2, the complete variable domain is EPEVTQTPSHQVTQMGQEVILRCVPISNHLYFYWYRQILGQKVEFLVSFYNNEISEKSEIFDDQFSVERPDGSNFTLKIRSTKLEDSAMYFCASGQGEGYTFGSGTRLTVV.

This chain links TRBV10-2 with TRBJ2-7, with a weak D call TRBD1 (6 bases). Trimming took 8 bases from V and 1 from J, leaving 21 bases between them. The CDR3 length is 16 residues. Germline CDR1 is WSHSY and CDR2 is SAAADI. This chain's CDR3 is CASPEPPGDKSYEQYF. The CDR3 DNA is TGCGCCAGCCCCGAACCACCCGGGGACAAGTCCTACGAGCAGTACTTC.

V gene TRBV28 combines with J gene TRBJ2-1; possible D gene TRBD2, 7 bases. The germline gives CDR1 MDHEN, CDR2 SYDVKM. V was clipped by 3 bases and J by 4 bases, with 19 bases between them. The CDR3 consists of 17 residues. The CDR3 reads CASSLGGGGAGYNEQFF. In nucleotides, the CDR3 is TGTGCCAGCAGTTTGGGTGGTGGGGGGGCCGGGTACAATGAGCAGTTCTTC.

The chain couples TRBV5-4 to TRBJ1-1, with D hard to call. CDR3 length: 15 amino acids. Trimming left V 4 bases short and J 0 bases short, with 13 bases between. CDR1 is SGHNT and CDR2 is YYREEE in the germline V gene (reference sequence). CDR3 nucleotides: TGTGCCAGCAGCCCCCAGTCCACAGTGAACACTGAAGCTTTCTTT. Its translation: CASSPQSTVNTEAFF.

The chain has TRBV6-4 and TRBJ1-1; 7 positions agree with TRBD1. V trimming: 5 bases; J trimming: 5 bases; junction bases outside the gene matches: 5. CDR3 length: 13 amino acids. In germline, CDR1 is MRHNA, CDR2 SNTAGT. The DNA for the CDR3 is TGTGCCAGCAGTATCTCAGGGGGTACTGAAGCTTTCTTT. Encoded protein: CASSISGGTEAFF.

This sequence joins TRBV29-1 and TRBJ1-1, with a tentative D call TRBD1 (5 bases). V was pared by 2 bases and J by 9 bases, with 13 bases between. This CDR3 is 12 amino acids long. The germline V gene has CDR1 SQVTM and CDR2 ANQGSEA. The CDR3 DNA sequence: TGCAGCGTTGAAAGGAAGGGGCTCAAAGCTTTCTTT. Translating gives CSVERKGLKAFF. Drawing the rest from reference TRBV29-1 and TRBJ1-1, the complete variable domain is SAVISQKPSRDICQRGTSLTIQCQVDSQVTMMFWYRQQPGQSLTLIATANQGSEATYESGFVIDKFPISRPNLTFSTLTVSNMSPEDSSIYLCSVERKGLKAFFGQGTRLTVV.

This sequence joins TRBV7-9 and TRBJ2-2, with a possible D match to TRBD2 (7 bases). CDR3 size: 14 residues. Between the trimmed V and J ends, which lost 7 bases and 4 bases, there was a span of 13 bases. CDR1 and CDR2 from the germline V gene are SEHNR and FQNEAQ (reference sequence). As DNA, the CDR3 is TGTGCCAGCAAGGGGGGGCCGAGCACCGGGGAGCTGTTTTTT. This encodes CASKGGPSTGELFF.

This clone was seen only a few times. The chain uses TRBV6-1 and TRBJ1-1; TRBD1 agrees at 7 bases. In germline, CDR1 is MNHNS, CDR2 SASEGT. The junction had 4 bases not matched to a gene; V was cut back by 6 bases and J by 3 bases. The CDR3 loop spans 13 amino acids. The CDR3 sequence: CASRGTGDTEAFF. CDR3 nucleotides: TGTGCCAGCAGAGGAACAGGGGACACTGAAGCTTTCTTT.

The chain is built from TRBV5-4 and TRBJ1-3; D possibly corresponds to TRBD1 (6 bases). The CDR3 is 16 residues long. Germline CDR1 reads SGHNT; CDR2 reads YYREEE (reference sequence). Trimming stripped 4 bases from V and 4 bases from J, with 18 bases between. CDR3 loop: CASSANQGFSGNTIYF. As DNA, the CDR3 is TGTGCCAGCAGCGCAAATCAGGGGTTTTCAGGAAACACCATATATTTT.

The J gene is TRBJ2-4, the V gene TRBV14; a weak D match, TRBD1 (5 bases). CDR3 length equals 14 residues. Germline lookup yields CDR1 SGHDN and CDR2 FVKESK. Trimming removed 2 bases from V and 0 bases from J, with 5 bases in between. CDR3 region: CASSQQGAKNIQYF. The CDR3 DNA sequence: TGTGCCAGCAGCCAACAGGGAGCCAAAAACATTCAGTACTTC.

The chain carries TRBV19 and TRBJ1-2, with 10 bases that match TRBD1. CDR1 is LNHDA and CDR2 is SQIVND in the germline V gene (reference sequence). The CDR3 is 14 amino acids. Unmatched junction bases numbered 7, after V lost 5 bases and J lost 7 bases. The CDR3 region has the DNA TGTGCCAGTAGTGAAGGGACAGGGGCTCGTGGCTACACCTTC. Translation: CASSEGTGARGYTF.

CDR3 protein: CASSLGPGILETQYF. The DNA for the CDR3 is TGTGCCAGCAGCTTAGGCCCGGGAATATTGGAGACCCAGTACTTC. This sequence joins TRBV7-3 and TRBJ2-5; tentatively, D is TRBD2 (5 bases). With 2 bases removed from V and 5 bases from J, the gap between germline ends came to 15 bases. Germline V CDR1 and CDR2: SGHTA, FQGTGA. CDR3 length equals 15 residues. Full variable domain (rest looked up from reference TRBV7-3 and TRBJ2-5): GAGVSQTPSNKVTEKGKYVELRCDPISGHTALYWYRQSLGQGPEFLIYFQGTGAADDSGLPNDRFFAVRPEGSVSTLKIQRTERGDSAVYLCASSLGPGILETQYFGPGTRLLVL.

This chain uses TRBV5-4 with TRBJ1-2, with TRBD1 matching over 7 bases. The CDR3 length is 16 residues. Trimming cost V 0 bases and J 0 bases; bases outside gene matches: 5. The germline gives CDR1 SGHNT, CDR2 YYREEE (reference sequence). The CDR3 here is CASSLGRGAPNYGYTF. The CDR3 DNA is TGTGCCAGCAGCTTGGGCAGGGGGGCTCCTAACTATGGCTACACCTTC.

This clone has just a few counts. The chain carries TRBV2 and TRBJ1-3; TRBD1 is a possible D gene (5 bases). The V and J ends lost 5 bases and 7 bases respectively, with 12 bases between them. Per the germline V gene, CDR1 is SNHLY and CDR2 is FYNNEI. The CDR3 covers 13 residues. CDR3 in amino acids: CASSPSGTNTIYF. In nucleotides, the CDR3 is TGTGCCAGCAGTCCGTCGGGGACTAACACCATATATTTT.

The V gene is TRBV11-2, the J gene TRBJ2-4, with D unresolved. This CDR3 spans 12 amino acids. Germline V gives CDR1 SGHAT, CDR2 FQNNGV. V was shortened by 5 bases and J by 8 bases, with 10 bases between the two germline ends. This CDR3 is CASSHFGDIQYF. Here the CDR3 DNA reads TGTGCCAGCAGCCACTTTGGAGACATTCAGTACTTC.